This is a list of T cell receptor beta chains from one sample in a study of blood T cell dynamics during melanoma immunotherapy. Sequencing was performed with immunoSEQ multiplex PCR; in TCRdb, only in-frame clones are kept and a portion is missing. The sample consists of about 11,000 clones, roughly 90% of them appearing once. This specimen consisted of blood, obtained from a patient treated with checkpoint blockade. These receptors were obtained from a human donor with melanoma. The CDR3 runs from the conserved cysteine through the conserved F or W. The D gene is left open where the match is weak. A row's size may be missing; if present it is once, few, many or a size class.

TRBV7-2	TRBJ1-2	.	.	TGTGCCAGCAGCTCGTTGGCCTTAGACGGCTACACCTTC	CASSSLALDGYTF
TRBV30	TRBJ1-6	.	.	TGTGCCTGGAGTCTATCGGCGTCAAATTCACCCCTCCACTTT	CAWSLSASNSPLHF
TRBV7-2	TRBJ1-5	.	.	TGTGCCAGCAGCATCGGGGGGGGTCAGCCCCAGCATTTT	CASSIGGGQPQHF
TRBV6-4	TRBJ2-3	.	TRBD2	TGTGCCAGCAGTGAGCGGGGGGGCACAGATACGCAGTATTTT	CASSERGGTDTQYF
TRBV18	TRBJ1-5	.	TRBD1	TGTGCCAGCTCACCTGGGACAGGGGGCCAGCCCCAGCATTTT	CASSPGTGGQPQHF
TRBV18	TRBJ2-1	.	TRBD2	TGTGCCAGCTCACCGCAGCGGGGCTACAATGAGCAGTTCTTC	CASSPQRGYNEQFF
TRBV7-8	TRBJ1-6	.	TRBD1	TGTGCCAGCAGCATCGGGACAGGGGGAGGATCACCCCTCCACTTT	CASSIGTGGGSPLHF
TRBV15	TRBJ2-6	.	.	TGTGCCACCAGCAGGCCCTATGGCTCTGGGGCCAACGTCCTGACTTTC	CATSRPYGSGANVLTF
TRBV7-2	TRBJ2-5	once	.	TGTGCCAGCAGCTTAGGACCTAATAGGGAGCAGTACTTC	CASSLGPNREQYF
TRBV19	TRBJ1-2	.	TRBD1	TGTGCCAGTAGTCGAGGACAGGGAGGAGGCTACACCTTC	CASSRGQGGGYTF